The 14 T cell receptor beta chains below all came from one sample that was sequenced in a study of blood T cell repertoires in COVID-19. The data were produced by immunoSEQ multiplex PCR, yet TCRdb's version contains in-frame clones alone and is incomplete. The repertoire holds 130,000 to 150,000 clones, with around nine tenths as singletons. Sequenced sample: peripheral blood. The receptor source for this set is a man aged 50 to 60 with active or convalescent COVID-19.

DNA for the CDR3: TGTGCCAGCACCCTCCGGGTGAGCGGCTACACCTTC. Protein sequence: CASTLRVSGYTF. This chain links TRBV2 with TRBJ1-2; no reliable D call. The length of the CDR3 is 12 residues. Trimming pared 7 bases from V and 8 bases from J, leaving 14 bases between. The germline gives CDR1 SNHLY, CDR2 FYNNEI.

V gene TRBV21-1 combines with J gene TRBJ1-5; whether TRBD1, the table's D call, matches the DNA was not checked. TRBV21-1 is a documented pseudogene. The CDR3 is 14 residues long. CDR3: CAKTTGGPNQPQHF. CDR3 nucleotide sequence: TGTGCCAAAACCACAGGGGGCCCCAATCAGCCCCAGCATTTT.

The chain employs TRBV12-3 or TRBV12-4 and TRBJ1-2; D remains unclear. This CDR3 is 13 amino acids long. Trimming stripped 4 bases from V and 6 bases from J, with 12 bases between. CDR3 residues: CASSSSGRDGYTF. Written as DNA, the CDR3 is TGTGCCAGCAGTTCCTCTGGTAGAGATGGCTACACCTTC.

The V and J genes are TRBV24-1 and TRBJ2-4; D uncertain. CDR1 KGHDR and CDR2 SFDVKD come from the germline V gene. Trimming pared 5 bases from V and 9 bases from J, leaving 7 bases between. The CDR3 is 11 amino acids. The CDR3 DNA follows: TGTGCCACCAGTGGGGCAGGCATTCAGTACTTC. Protein product: CATSGAGIQYF.

This chain links TRBV28 with TRBJ1-1; a possible D gene is TRBD1 (5 bases). V lost 5 bases and J lost 1, with 14 bases in between. CDR1 and CDR2 from the germline V gene are MDHEN and SYDVKM. The CDR3 extends over 15 amino acids. CDR3 loop: CASSPRRGPNTEAFF. The CDR3 DNA follows: TGTGCCAGCAGTCCCCGAAGGGGTCCGAACACTGAAGCTTTCTTT.

This clone has a single count. The chain couples TRBV19 to TRBJ1-6, with D possibly matching TRBD1 (6 bases). The CDR3 totals 14 residues. The germline gives CDR1 LNHDA, CDR2 SQIVND (reference sequence). The germline V and J ends were trimmed by 0 bases and 9 bases, with 9 bases remaining between them. In DNA form, the CDR3 reads TGTGCCAGTAGTATAGACAGGGGCGGTTCACCCCTCCACTTT. Its translation is CASSIDRGGSPLHF.

The genes are TRBV28 and TRBJ1-1; D is uncertain. Trimming stripped 6 bases from V and 0 bases from J, with 17 bases between. This CDR3 is built from 16 residues. Germline-derived CDR1 and CDR2 are MDHEN and SYDVKM. CDR3 in amino acids: CASRPHRSLLNTEAFF. DNA for the CDR3: TGTGCCAGCAGACCCCACAGAAGCCTCTTGAACACTGAAGCTTTCTTT.

This clone occurred a few times. J is TRBJ1-5 and V is TRBV6-2 or TRBV6-3; tentatively, D is TRBD1 (6 bases). From germline, CDR1 is MNHEY and CDR2 SVGEGT. Trimming removed 2 bases at V and 3 bases at J, with 8 bases between. The CDR3 sequence is 14 residues long. This CDR3 is CASSYHRDNQPQHF. CDR3 in DNA: TGTGCCAGCAGTTACCACAGGGACAATCAGCCCCAGCATTTT.

A single count supports this clone. This sequence joins TRBV11-2 and TRBJ2-7; the match to TRBD1 covers 12 bases. Germline CDR1 is SGHAT and CDR2 is FQNNGV. The V gene end was trimmed by 3 bases and the J gene end by 6 bases; junction bases not matched to a gene: 9. The length of the CDR3 is 16 residues. The CDR3 sequence is CASSFAVGQGAIEQYF. CDR3 nucleotide sequence: TGTGCCAGCAGCTTTGCTGTGGGACAGGGGGCGATCGAGCAGTACTTC.

This chain uses TRBV5-1 with TRBJ2-7; 8 bases are shared with TRBD2. This CDR3 spans 15 amino acids. Losses at the gene ends were 3 bases for V and 2 bases for J; bases not matched to a gene: 7. Germline V gene data show CDR1 as SGHRS and CDR2 as YFSETQ. The CDR3 here is CASSSVAGPPYEQYF. For the CDR3, the DNA is TGCGCCAGCAGCTCGGTAGCGGGGCCCCCCTACGAGCAGTACTTC.

The V gene is TRBV19, the J gene TRBJ2-4; a weak D match, TRBD1 (6 bases). This CDR3 contains 16 residues. Germline V lookup: CDR1 LNHDA, CDR2 SQIVND (reference sequence). V was pared by 4 bases and J by 1 base, with 14 bases between. CDR3 DNA sequence: TGTGCCAGTAGTACACAGGGAAGAGGGGCCAAAAACATTCAGTACTTC. Protein: CASSTQGRGAKNIQYF.

The chain employs TRBV19 and TRBJ1-1; no clear D gene. Germline V gene sequence: CDR1 LNHDA, CDR2 SQIVND (reference sequence). The CDR3 contains 15 residues. V was cut by 5 bases and J by 2 bases, with 15 bases left in between. In DNA, the CDR3 is TGTGCCAGTAGTCTAGTCCCGCTGGGCAACACTGAAGCTTTCTTT. Translated, it gives CASSLVPLGNTEAFF.

This rearrangement joins TRBV19 to TRBJ2-7, with D possibly TRBD2 on 5 matching bases. The CDR3 is made up of 12 amino acids. The germline gives CDR1 LNHDA, CDR2 SQIVND (reference sequence). V lost 7 bases and J lost 1, with 8 bases in between. The CDR3 here is CASKGGSYEQYF. CDR3 sequence (DNA): TGTGCCAGTAAAGGCGGGTCCTACGAGCAGTACTTC.

The J gene is TRBJ1-1, the V gene TRBV7-9; D call uncertain. The CDR3 is 14 amino acids. Germline CDR1 and CDR2: SEHNR and FQNEAQ (reference sequence). V was shortened by 4 bases and J by 0 bases, with 9 bases between the two germline ends. CDR3 in DNA: TGTGCCAGCAGCTCCACACGTATGAACACTGAAGCTTTCTTT. Translated: CASSSTRMNTEAFF.